These 20 T cell receptor beta chains share one sample of origin, sequenced in a study of blood T cell repertoires in COVID-19. Measured with immunoSEQ multiplex PCR; TCRdb has only the in-frame clones, and not every one. This sample has under 500,000 clones; 85% to 90% occur once, and the top ten carry 1.1%. The sequencing sample was made of PBMCs or T cells enriched from blood (not recorded which). Receptors were obtained from a man aged 25-45 years who had recovered from COVID-19.

This chain links TRBV15 with TRBJ2-2, with 8 bases that match TRBD1. The CDR3 contains 16 residues. Germline V gene lookup returns CDR1 LNHNV and CDR2 YYDKDF (reference sequence). V lost 7 bases to trimming and J lost 4 bases; unmatched junction nucleotides: 11. Written as DNA, the CDR3 is TGTGCCACCACCCAGGGGGCGCGTGTGGGCACCGGGGAGCTGTTTTTT. Translated: CATTQGARVGTGELFF.

The gene calls are TRBV6-5 and TRBJ2-5, with 7 bases aligning to TRBD2. Germline V gene lookup returns CDR1 MNHEY and CDR2 SVGAGI. This CDR3 comprises 13 residues. V shed 8 bases, J shed 4 bases, and the junction held 7 bases outside the gene matches. The CDR3 DNA follows: TGTGCCAGCTGGAATGGGGGGGTAGAGACCCAGTACTTC. Its protein is CASWNGGVETQYF.

V is TRBV11-3 and J is TRBJ2-3, with D possibly TRBD1 on 6 matching bases. Germline CDR1 SGHNT, CDR2 YENEEA. Trimming took 1 base from V and 1 from J, leaving 9 bases between them. The CDR3 is made up of 15 amino acids. The CDR3 nucleotides read TGTGCCAGCAGCTTAGGGTCAGGGGGCACAGATACGCAGTATTTT. Residues: CASSLGSGGTDTQYF.

DNA of the CDR3: TGCGCCAGCAGCCGCTCCGGGACAGTTGGCAATGAGCAGTTCTTC. Its translation: CASSRSGTVGNEQFF. This chain joins TRBV5-1 and TRBJ2-1; TRBD1 aligns across 7 bases. CDR3 length equals 15 residues. Germline values: CDR1 SGHRS, CDR2 YFSETQ. Trimming at V came to 4 bases and at J to 6 bases, leaving 10 bases not matched to a gene. Combining the CDR3 with reference TRBV5-1 and TRBJ2-1 gives the whole variable domain KAGVTQTPRYLIKTRGQQVTLSCSPISGHRSVSWYQQTPGQGLQFLFEYFSETQRNKGNFPGRFSGRQFSNSRSEMNVSTLELGDSALYLCASSRSGTVGNEQFFGPGTRLTVL.

The J gene is TRBJ1-6, the V gene TRBV18; D unresolved. Trimming cost V 3 bases and J 0 bases, with 12 bases left between them. CDR3 length equals 17 residues. The germline V gene has CDR1 KGHSH and CDR2 LQKENI. This chain's CDR3 is CASSPTDLSSYNSPLHF. The DNA of the CDR3 is TGTGCCAGCTCACCTACGGACTTAAGCTCCTATAATTCACCCCTCCACTTT.

The chain recombines TRBV28 with TRBJ2-7; 8 bases align to TRBD2. J lost 0 bases, V lost 4 bases, and 5 bases had no gene match. Germline assignment: CDR1 MDHEN and CDR2 SYDVKM. The CDR3 is 15 amino acids. Here the CDR3 reads CASSSWTSSSYEQYF. DNA of the CDR3: TGTGCCAGCAGTTCTTGGACTAGCAGCTCCTACGAGCAGTACTTC.

This chain connects TRBV30 to TRBJ2-1; weak D call: TRBD2 (6 bases). The CDR3 has 12 residues. Trimming took off 1 base at V and 6 bases at J, with 7 bases between the two ends. Germline loops: CDR1 GTSNPN, CDR2 SVGIG (reference sequence). The CDR3 bases are TGTGCCTGGAGTGGGAGGGTCAATGAGCAGTTCTTC. Protein: CAWSGRVNEQFF.

The V and J genes are TRBV2 and TRBJ2-3, with 11 positions matching TRBD2. The CDR3 has 15 residues. After removal of 4 bases from V and 8 bases from J, the junction contained 8 bases not matched to a gene. Germline V lookup: CDR1 SNHLY, CDR2 FYNNEI. The CDR3 region is CASSALTSGKVTQYF. The CDR3, as DNA: TGTGCCAGCAGTGCTTTGACTAGCGGGAAGGTTACGCAGTATTTT.

A few counts support this clone. The rearrangement links TRBV5-1 to TRBJ2-5; D is perhaps TRBD1 (5 bases). The CDR3 is 16 amino acids. Trimming shortened V by 4 bases and J by 3 bases, and 19 bases separated the two germline ends. The germline V gene has CDR1 SGHRS and CDR2 YFSETQ. As DNA, the CDR3 is TGCGCCAGCAGCGACCCCCTCAGGGAAGTCGAAGAGACCCAGTACTTC. This encodes CASSDPLREVEETQYF.

The J gene is TRBJ1-5, the V gene TRBV4-1; D perhaps matches TRBD1 (5 bases). Germline V gives CDR1 MGHRA, CDR2 YSYEKL. CDR3 size: 16 residues. Trimming took 0 bases from V and 1 from J, leaving 10 bases between them. The CDR3 DNA follows: TGCGCCAGCAGCCAAGAGGCGGGACGGAGCAATCAGCCCCAGCATTTT. This gives the protein CASSQEAGRSNQPQHF.

Concerning this clone itself: Distinct nucleotide sequences in the sample also encode this CDR3. The chain recombines TRBV3-1 (or the pseudogene TRBV3-2) with TRBJ2-7, with no clear D. The germline V gene has CDR1 LGHDT and CDR2 YNNKEL (reference sequence). The CDR3 is made up of 13 amino acids. V lost 5 bases and J 2 bases, leaving 10 bases between the germline ends. CDR3: CASSVGSTYEQYF. CDR3 coding DNA: TGTGCCAGCAGCGTCGGTAGCACCTACGAGCAGTACTTC.

The V call is TRBV12-3 or TRBV12-4, the J call TRBJ1-1, with D possibly matching TRBD1 (5 bases). With 5 bases removed from V and 7 bases from J, the gap between germline ends came to 14 bases. The CDR3 has 13 amino acids. This CDR3 is CASSARGRDEAFF. The CDR3 DNA reads as TGTGCCAGCAGTGCCCGGGGGAGGGATGAAGCTTTCTTT.

V gene TRBV28 combines with J gene TRBJ2-3, with a possible D match to TRBD1 (6 bases). There are 16 residues in the CDR3. V lost 6 bases, J lost 0 bases, and 16 bases lay in between. Looked up from germline, CDR1 is MDHEN and CDR2 is SYDVKM. Written as DNA, the CDR3 is TGTGCCAGCAGCCCCGCCACAGGGAGAAGCACAGATACGCAGTATTTT. This codes for CASSPATGRSTDTQYF.

The genes are TRBV7-8 and TRBJ2-4; TRBD2 is a possible D gene (5 bases). The ends were cut back, 5 bases at V and 0 bases at J, with 17 bases in the middle. The V gene's germline CDR1 is SGHVS and CDR2 FQNEAQ. This CDR3 has 17 residues. The CDR3 region has the DNA TGTGCCAGCAGCGCTACCCCCGGGGATCTAGCCAAAAACATTCAGTACTTC. Translated: CASSATPGDLAKNIQYF.

The chain joins TRBV30 to TRBJ1-2, with TRBD1 matching 7 bases. The junction had 8 bases not matched to a gene; V was cut back by 5 bases and J by 8 bases. This CDR3 spans 12 amino acids. Per germline, CDR1 GTSNPN and CDR2 SVGIG (reference sequence). CDR3 nucleotides: TGTGCCTGGTTCTGGACAGGTCGAGGCTACACCTTC. As protein: CAWFWTGRGYTF.

This CDR3 is CASLSGITSGNTIYF. CDR3 nucleotide sequence: TGTGCCAGCCTATCGGGGATTACCTCTGGAAACACCATATATTTT. The chain has TRBV6-5 and TRBJ1-3; the D is unclear. The CDR3 length is 15 residues. Trimming pared 8 bases from V and 0 bases from J, leaving 14 bases between. Per the germline V gene, CDR1 is MNHEY and CDR2 is SVGAGI.

The chain is built from TRBV10-3 and TRBJ1-2; 7 bases are a match to TRBD1. Germline CDR1 reads ENHRY; CDR2 reads SYGVKD. The CDR3 runs to 14 residues. V lost 5 bases to trimming and J lost 5 bases; unmatched junction nucleotides: 8. This CDR3 reads CAISNLGTEYGYTF. CDR3 coding DNA: TGTGCCATCAGTAACCTCGGGACAGAGTATGGCTACACCTTC.

V gene TRBV7-9 combines with J gene TRBJ1-1; unclear D gene. The V gene's germline CDR1 is SEHNR and CDR2 FQNEAQ (reference sequence). Trimming left V 5 bases short and J 0 bases short, with 7 bases between. The CDR3 extends over 13 amino acids. CDR3 sequence reads: CASSHRVNTEAFF. The CDR3 region has the DNA TGTGCCAGCAGCCACAGAGTGAACACTGAAGCTTTCTTT. Full variable domain (remainder filled in from reference TRBV7-9 and TRBJ1-1): DTGVSQNPRHKITKRGQNVTFRCDPISEHNRLYWYRQTLGQGPEFLTYFQNEAQLEKSRLLSDRFSAERPKGSFSTLEIQRTEQGDSAMYLCASSHRVNTEAFFGQGTRLTVV.

The chain carries TRBV5-1 and TRBJ2-3; a possible D gene is TRBD2 (6 bases). The germline V and J ends were trimmed by 5 bases and 3 bases, with 16 bases remaining between them. The CDR3 loop spans 15 amino acids. Germline V gene data show CDR1 as SGHRS and CDR2 as YFSETQ. In DNA, the CDR3 is TGCGCCAGCAGTTCCTTGGAGGGTGGTACAGATACGCAGTATTTT. Translating it yields CASSSLEGGTDTQYF.

CDR3 DNA sequence: TGTGCCAGCAACGGGCGGGAACTTCTCACAGATACGCAGTATTTT. The encoded protein is CASNGRELLTDTQYF. The genes are TRBV9 and TRBJ2-3, with D possibly TRBD2 on 6 matching bases. The CDR3 is 15 residues long. Per germline, CDR1 SGDLS and CDR2 YYNGEE. Trimming took 6 bases from V and 2 from J, leaving 16 bases between them.